A selection of T cell receptor beta chains follows, all from one sample in a study of blood T cell repertoires in COVID-19. TCRdb's copy holds only in-frame clones and misses some; the assay was immunoSEQ multiplex PCR. Among approximately 350,000 clones listed, 87% were seen once. The specimen was PBMCs or T cells enriched from blood (not recorded which). The receptors stem from a woman aged 25 to 39 who had recovered from COVID-19. Both conserved end residues are part of each CDR3. The D gene is left open where the match is weak. Not all rows give a size; the values are once, few, many and, for expanded clones, a class.

>once|TRBD2|TRBV7-2|TRBJ2-5
CASSLPAGSKTQYF
TGTGCCAGCAGCTTACCAGCGGGATCGAAGACCCAGTACTTC
>-|-|TRBV7-9|TRBJ1-1
CASSNSAGPEAFF
TGTGCCAGCAGCAATTCTGCGGGGCCTGAAGCTTTCTTT
>-|-|TRBV18|TRBJ2-7
CASSPQRGNYEQYF
TGTGCCAGCTCACCACAGAGGGGGAACTACGAGCAGTACTTC
>-|TRBD2|TRBV18|TRBJ2-7
CASSRGLAVSYEQYF
TGTGCCAGCTCCCGAGGACTAGCGGTATCCTACGAGCAGTACTTC
>few|TRBD1|TRBV6-5|TRBJ1-3
CASRRDRGAGNTIYF
TGTGCCAGCAGGCGAGACAGGGGTGCTGGAAACACCATATATTTT
>-|TRBD1|TRBV7-9|TRBJ1-1
CASSLEPGQGNTEAFF
TGTGCCAGCAGCTTAGAACCGGGACAGGGGAACACTGAAGCTTTCTTT
>once|TRBD2|TRBV3-1/TRBV3-2|TRBJ2-3
CASSQVNGRLFTDTQYF
TGTGCCAGCAGCCAAGTCAACGGGAGGCTATTCACAGATACGCAGTATTTT
>-|-|TRBV28|TRBJ1-2
CASIKEDYGYTF
TGTGCCAGTATTAAAGAGGACTATGGCTACACCTTC
>-|-|TRBV5-4|TRBJ2-1
CASSRGGGPSYNEQFF
TGTGCCAGCAGCCGGGGCGGGGGCCCTTCCTACAATGAGCAGTTCTTC
>-|-|TRBV6-1|TRBJ2-3
CASSEVGGDTQYF
TGTGCCAGCAGTGAAGTCGGGGGAGATACGCAGTATTTT
>once|-|TRBV5-1|TRBJ2-5
CASSGLEGRGDGTQYF
TGCGCCAGCAGTGGTCTAGAAGGCAGGGGAGATGGGACCCAGTACTTC
>-|TRBD1|TRBV15|TRBJ2-7
CATSNRGTSFYEQYF
TGTGCCACCAGCAACAGGGGGACTTCGTTCTACGAGCAGTACTTC
>-|-|TRBV3-1/TRBV3-2|TRBJ2-7
CASSHAYYEQYF
TGTGCCAGCAGCCACGCCTACTACGAGCAGTACTTC
>-|-|TRBV25-1|TRBJ1-1
CASSDPGRNTEAFF
TGTGCCAGCAGTGATCCGGGGAGGAACACTGAAGCTTTCTTT
>-|TRBD2|TRBV5-1|TRBJ2-7
CASSSRGVAGGEQYF
TGCGCCAGCAGCTCACGGGGGGTAGCGGGAGGCGAGCAGTACTTC
>-|TRBD1|TRBV18|TRBJ1-3
CASSRDRSGNTIYF
TGTGCCAGCTCCCGGGACAGGTCTGGAAACACCATATATTTT